Each of the 18 T cell receptor beta chains below was sequenced from the same sample in a study of cytomegalovirus exposure and HLA in healthy donors. Primers included in the PCR were 60 Vbeta and 13 Jbeta primers. Sequencing used immunoSEQ multiplex PCR; TCRdb keeps in-frame clones, though not all of them. The sample shows more than 150,000 clones, just over 75% of them seen only once. Sequenced material: PBMCs. The receptors were gathered from a man younger than 30 in good health and CMV-seronegative.

This clone has more than one count but fewer than ten. The J gene is TRBJ1-2, the V gene TRBV7-2; possible D gene TRBD1, 6 bases. Looked up from germline, CDR1 is SGHTA and CDR2 is FQGNSA. The CDR3 sequence is 15 residues long. The germline V and J ends were trimmed by 4 bases and 4 bases, with 16 bases remaining between them. CDR3 sequence: CASSSFQGTIYGYTF. CDR3 nucleotides: TGTGCCAGCAGCTCCTTTCAGGGGACCATCTATGGCTACACCTTC.

The rearrangement uses TRBV2 and TRBJ1-5; possible D gene TRBD1, 5 bases. CDR1 and CDR2 (germline): SNHLY, FYNNEI. V was cut by 6 bases and J by 8 bases, with 17 bases left in between. This CDR3 has 14 amino acids. The CDR3 sequence is CASRGGDFFEPQHF. The CDR3 nucleotides are TGTGCCAGCAGGGGGGGGGACTTCTTCGAGCCCCAGCATTTT.

The CDR3, as DNA: TGTGCCATCAGTGAGCGGGAGAGCGTCCACGAGCAGTACTTC. Amino acids: CAISERESVHEQYF. The genes are TRBV10-3 and TRBJ2-7; TRBD2 might be the D (6 bases). V lost 2 bases and J lost 5, with 13 bases in between. CDR1 and CDR2 (germline): ENHRY, SYGVKD. The CDR3 sequence is 14 residues long.

At least ten counts were recorded for this clone. The chain uses TRBV14 and TRBJ1-4, with TRBD1 as a possible D gene (5 bases). V was shortened by 1 base and J by 6 bases, with 18 bases between the two germline ends. The CDR3 covers 17 residues. Germline V gives CDR1 SGHDN, CDR2 FVKESK. CDR3 protein: CASSQAVSVAGYEKLFF. The CDR3 coding sequence is TGTGCCAGCAGCCAAGCCGTGTCCGTTGCAGGGTATGAAAAACTGTTTTTT.

This clone was recorded only once. The chain links TRBV7-6 to TRBJ2-1, with D unclear. The CDR3 runs 11 residues. Per the germline V gene, CDR1 is SGHVS and CDR2 is FNYEAQ. V lost 3 bases and J lost 10, with 7 bases in between. The chain's CDR3 is CASSLTQEQFF. CDR3 in DNA: TGTGCCAGCAGCTTGACTCAGGAGCAGTTCTTC.

This chain uses TRBV29-1 with TRBJ2-2, with TRBD1 as a possible D gene (5 bases). V lost 6 bases and J 4 bases, leaving 15 bases between the germline ends. Germline V gene lookup returns CDR1 SQVTM and CDR2 ANQGSEA. This CDR3 region has 14 residues. The CDR3 DNA is TGCAGCGTCGCCGACAGCCTGAGCACCGGGGAGCTGTTTTTT. This gives the protein CSVADSLSTGELFF.

J is TRBJ2-6 and V is TRBV19, with a weak D call TRBD2 (7 bases). Germline V gene data show CDR1 as LNHDA and CDR2 as SQIVND (reference sequence). The CDR3 has 18 amino acids. V lost 0 bases to trimming and J lost 2 bases, with 14 bases between them. CDR3 coding DNA: TGTGCCAGTAGTATAGATGGGGGGGCTTTAACTGGGGCCAACGTCCTGACTTTC. It translates to CASSIDGGALTGANVLTF.

This clone was found once. The J gene is TRBJ2-1, the V gene TRBV5-6, with D possibly being TRBD1 (5 bases). In germline, CDR1 is SGHDT, CDR2 YYEEEE. The CDR3 has 14 amino acids. V was trimmed by 3 bases and J by 6 bases, leaving 13 bases between them. This CDR3 is CASSSGWGANEQFF. Written as DNA, the CDR3 is TGTGCCAGCAGCTCTGGATGGGGCGCCAATGAGCAGTTCTTC.

The V and J genes are TRBV6-5 and TRBJ1-5; 8 nucleotides align to TRBD1. The germline gives CDR1 MNHEY, CDR2 SVGAGI. The CDR3 has 14 amino acids. With 4 bases clipped from V and 2 bases from J, the junction kept 1 base outside the gene matches. The CDR3: CASSSQGGNQPQHF. As DNA, the CDR3 is TGTGCCAGCAGTTCACAGGGGGGCAATCAGCCCCAGCATTTT.

CDR3 nucleotides: TGCAGCGTTGACGACAGCGGGACCCTTTACAATGAGCAGTTCTTC. Translation: CSVDDSGTLYNEQFF. V gene TRBV29-1 combines with J gene TRBJ2-1, with 7 bases matching TRBD2. CDR3 size: 15 residues. Trimming at V came to 3 bases and at J to 4 bases, leaving 9 bases not matched to a gene. The germline V gene has CDR1 SQVTM and CDR2 ANQGSEA.

The chain has TRBV5-1 and TRBJ1-4; D ambiguous. The germline gives CDR1 SGHRS, CDR2 YFSETQ. CDR3 length equals 14 residues. V dropped 3 bases and J dropped 8 bases, with 14 bases sitting between them. CDR3 region: CASSSPGIGEKLFF. DNA of the CDR3: TGCGCCAGCAGCTCACCGGGGATAGGAGAAAAACTGTTTTTT.

V gene TRBV10-3 combines with J gene TRBJ1-3, with D maybe TRBD1 (5 bases). Germline V gene sequence: CDR1 ENHRY, CDR2 SYGVKD. The V end was cut by 10 bases, the J end by 4 bases, with 17 bases between. The CDR3 totals 14 residues. The CDR3 DNA is TGTGCCACCCGTGGGGCAGATCGCGGAAACACCATATATTTT. Translating gives CATRGADRGNTIYF.

The rearrangement links TRBV9 to TRBJ1-6, with a weak D call TRBD1 (5 bases). The CDR3 loop spans 15 amino acids. V dropped 0 bases and J dropped 6 bases, with 10 bases sitting between them. Germline CDR1 is SGDLS and CDR2 is YYNGEE. The CDR3 region has the DNA TGTGCCAGCAGCGTAGAGGGGAAGACTAATTCACCCCTCCACTTT. Its protein product is CASSVEGKTNSPLHF.

CDR3 in amino acids: CASRLQYEQYF. The CDR3 bases are TGCGCCAGCAGGTTACAGTACGAGCAGTACTTC. The chain employs TRBV5-1 and TRBJ2-7; D gene unclear. CDR1 and CDR2 from the germline V gene are SGHRS and YFSETQ. This CDR3 has 11 residues. Trimming took off 5 bases at V and 4 bases at J, with 7 bases between the two ends.

This clone was seen only once. The chain has TRBV15 and TRBJ2-5, with 8 bases matching TRBD2. This CDR3 is 18 amino acids long. V lost 1 base, J lost 4 bases, and 14 bases stayed unmatched. The V gene's germline CDR1 is LNHNV and CDR2 YYDKDF (reference sequence). This CDR3 reads CATSRGLLSGKEGETQYF. CDR3 in DNA: TGTGCCACCAGCAGAGGACTCCTTAGCGGGAAGGAGGGAGAGACCCAGTACTTC.

The V call is TRBV9, the J call TRBJ2-5, with D possibly being TRBD1 (5 bases). Looked up from germline, CDR1 is SGDLS and CDR2 is YYNGEE. V gave up 3 bases and J gave up 3 bases, with 12 bases separating them. CDR3 size: 14 residues. CDR3 coding DNA: TGTGCCAGCAGCGCAGGACACAATGAAGAGACCCAGTACTTC. This translates into CASSAGHNEETQYF.

The chain employs TRBV5-1 and TRBJ1-2; perhaps TRBD1 as D (5 bases). The germline CDR1 and CDR2 sequences are SGHRS and YFSETQ. The CDR3 loop spans 12 amino acids. Trimming took 2 bases from V and 6 from J, leaving 8 bases between them. In nucleotides, the CDR3 is TGCGCCAGCAGCTTCCCGGGGGATGGCTACACCTTC. It yields the protein CASSFPGDGYTF. The full variable domain, completed using reference TRBV5-1 and TRBJ1-2, is KAGVTQTPRYLIKTRGQQVTLSCSPISGHRSVSWYQQTPGQGLQFLFEYFSETQRNKGNFPGRFSGRQFSNSRSEMNVSTLELGDSALYLCASSFPGDGYTFGSGTRLTVV.

This sequence joins TRBV2 and TRBJ1-1, with TRBD1 as a possible D gene (6 bases). V was cut by 3 bases and J by 0 bases, with 11 bases left in between. The CDR3 runs 15 residues. The germline V gene has CDR1 SNHLY and CDR2 FYNNEI. CDR3 loop: CASSERTALNTEAFF. Written as DNA, the CDR3 is TGTGCCAGCAGTGAGCGGACAGCTCTGAACACTGAAGCTTTCTTT.